Only a few counts were recorded for the clone carrying this T cell receptor (beta chain). Trimming at V came to 8 bases and at J to 5 bases, leaving 6 bases not matched to a gene. The V gene's germline CDR1 is MDHEN and CDR2 SYDVKM. This CDR3 spans 15 amino acids. These data originate in a study of cytomegalovirus exposure and HLA in healthy donors. Primers included in the PCR were 60 Vbeta and 13 Jbeta primers. The repertoire was sequenced with immunoSEQ multiplex PCR; TCRdb's copy has only in-frame clones and lacks some. The table records roughly 130,000 clones, under 70% of them present only once. The rearrangement uses TRBV28 and TRBJ2-3, with 14 bases identical to TRBD2. Sequenced material: PBMCs. This clonotype originated in a man younger than 35 in good health and CMV-seronegative. CDR3 bases: TGTGCCAGCCGAGGGGGACTAGCGGGAGTAGATACGCAGTATTTT. This gives the protein CASRGGLAGVDTQYF.